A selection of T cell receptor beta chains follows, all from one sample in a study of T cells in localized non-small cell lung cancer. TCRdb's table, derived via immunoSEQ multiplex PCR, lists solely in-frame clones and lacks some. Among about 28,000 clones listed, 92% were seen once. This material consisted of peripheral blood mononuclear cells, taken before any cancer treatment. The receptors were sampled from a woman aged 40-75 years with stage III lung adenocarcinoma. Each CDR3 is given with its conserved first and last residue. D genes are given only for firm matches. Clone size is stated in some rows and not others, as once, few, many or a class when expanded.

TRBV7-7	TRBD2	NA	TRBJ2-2	CASTLLAGDYTGELFF	TGTGCTAGCACTCTGCTAGCGGGGGACTACACCGGGGAGCTGTTTTTT
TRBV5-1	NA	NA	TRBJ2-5	CASRTGRTQETQYF	TGCGCCAGCAGAACGGGACGGACTCAAGAGACCCAGTACTTC
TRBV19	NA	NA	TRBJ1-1	CASSIGIRTEAFF	TGTGCCAGTAGTATAGGAATACGCACTGAAGCTTTCTTT
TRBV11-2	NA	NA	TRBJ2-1	CASSLDELSGQFF	TGTGCCAGCAGCTTAGATGAGCTCTCTGGGCAGTTCTTC
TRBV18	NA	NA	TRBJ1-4	CASSWPGTSNEKLFF	TGTGCCAGCTCTTGGCCGGGCACCTCGAATGAAAAACTGTTTTTT
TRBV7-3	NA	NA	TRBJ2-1	CASSWAGGEQFF	TGTGCCAGCAGCTGGGCGGGCGGTGAGCAGTTCTTC
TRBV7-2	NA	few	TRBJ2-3	CASSYTDTQYF	TGTGCCAGCAGCTACACAGATACGCAGTATTTT
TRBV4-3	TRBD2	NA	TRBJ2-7	CASSQDLSGSGYEQYF	TGCGCCAGCAGCCAAGACCTTAGCGGGAGTGGGTACGAGCAGTACTTC
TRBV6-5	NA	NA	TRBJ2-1	CASSAPGRNNEQFF	TGTGCCAGCAGTGCGCCGGGACGAAACAATGAGCAGTTCTTC
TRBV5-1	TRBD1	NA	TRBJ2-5	CASSGGQPVETQYF	TGCGCCAGCAGCGGGGGACAGCCGGTGGAGACCCAGTACTTC
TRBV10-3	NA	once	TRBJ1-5	CAIGGEDQPQHF	TGTGCCATCGGTGGCGAGGATCAGCCCCAGCATTTT
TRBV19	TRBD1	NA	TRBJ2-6	CASTLDRLRTGANVLTF	TGTGCCAGTACCCTGGACAGGCTGAGGACCGGGGCCAACGTCCTGACTTTC
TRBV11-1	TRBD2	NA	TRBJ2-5	CASSISGGLGETQYF	TGTGCCAGCAGCATAAGCGGGGGCTTAGGAGAGACCCAGTACTTC
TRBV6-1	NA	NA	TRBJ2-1	CASRASLSYNEQFF	TGTGCCAGCAGGGCTAGCCTCTCCTACAATGAGCAGTTCTTC
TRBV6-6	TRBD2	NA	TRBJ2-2	CASRSGLAGAGELFF	TGTGCCAGCAGATCCGGACTAGCCGGGGCCGGGGAGCTGTTTTTT
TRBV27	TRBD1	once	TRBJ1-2	CASSPAFGTGRHGYTF	TGTGCCAGCAGTCCTGCCTTCGGGACAGGGCGACACGGCTACACCTTC
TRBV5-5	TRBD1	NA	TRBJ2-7	CASSPPTGTYEQYF	TGTGCCAGCAGCCCGCCGACAGGGACCTACGAGCAGTACTTC
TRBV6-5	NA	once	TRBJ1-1	CASSYLRGGTEAFF	TGTGCCAGCAGTTACCTCAGGGGAGGGACTGAAGCTTTCTTT
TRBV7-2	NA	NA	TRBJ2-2	CASSFAGPPYTGELFF	TGTGCCAGCAGCTTCGCGGGGCCTCCATACACCGGGGAGCTGTTTTTT
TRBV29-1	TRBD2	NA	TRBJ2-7	CSVRRGLAGSYEQYF	TGCAGCGTTCGGAGAGGACTAGCGGGGTCCTACGAGCAGTACTTC
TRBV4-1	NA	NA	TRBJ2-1	CASSQVQSGSYNEQFF	TGCGCCAGCAGCCAAGTGCAATCCGGGTCCTACAATGAGCAGTTCTTC
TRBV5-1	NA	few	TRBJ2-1	CASSSGSKDNEQFF	TGCGCCAGCAGCTCCGGGAGCAAAGACAATGAGCAGTTCTTC
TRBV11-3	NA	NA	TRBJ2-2	CASSLGGNTGELFF	TGTGCCAGCAGCTTAGGCGGGAACACCGGGGAGCTGTTTTTT
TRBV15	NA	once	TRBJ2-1	CATSRDMEGWNEQFF	TGTGCCACCAGCAGAGATATGGAGGGGTGGAATGAGCAGTTCTTC
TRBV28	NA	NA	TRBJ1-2	CASALGGGSGYTF	TGTGCCAGCGCTCTGGGAGGGGGAAGTGGCTACACCTTC
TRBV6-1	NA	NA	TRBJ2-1	CASSNNAYNEQFF	TGTGCCAGCAGTAATAACGCTTACAATGAGCAGTTCTTC
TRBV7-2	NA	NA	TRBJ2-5	CASSQRKTQYF	TGTGCCAGCAGCCAGAGGAAGACCCAGTACTTC
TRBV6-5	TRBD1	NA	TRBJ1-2	CASSYSATGTYGYTF	TGTGCCAGCAGTTACTCGGCGACAGGGACCTATGGCTACACCTTC
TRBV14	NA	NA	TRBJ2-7	CASSQETYEQYF	TGTGCCAGCAGCCAAGAGACCTACGAGCAGTACTTC
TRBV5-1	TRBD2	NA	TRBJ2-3	CASSLPREGPTDTQYF	TGCGCCAGCAGCTTACCGCGGGAGGGCCCCACAGATACGCAGTATTTT
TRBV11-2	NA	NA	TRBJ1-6	CASSSMGNFHNSPLHF	TGTGCCAGCAGCTCAATGGGGAATTTTCATAATTCACCCCTCCACTTT
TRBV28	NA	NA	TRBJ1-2	CATLRGGANYGYTF	TGTGCCACCCTACGAGGAGGGGCAAACTATGGCTACACCTTC
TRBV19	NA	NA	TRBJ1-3	CAAMTYNAGNTIYF	TGTGCCGCGATGACGTACAACGCTGGAAACACCATATATTTT
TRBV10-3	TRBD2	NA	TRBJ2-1	CAISPASGDYNEQFF	TGTGCCATCAGTCCCGCCAGCGGGGATTACAATGAGCAGTTCTTC
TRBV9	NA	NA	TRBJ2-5	CASSVEGQETQYF	TGTGCCAGCAGCGTAGAGGGTCAAGAGACCCAGTACTTC
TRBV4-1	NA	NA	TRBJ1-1	CASSQEGPPEAFF	TGCGCCAGCAGCCAGGAGGGACCCCCTGAAGCTTTCTTT
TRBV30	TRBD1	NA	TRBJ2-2	CAWSLGQGVTGELFF	TGTGCCTGGAGTCTGGGACAGGGGGTCACCGGGGAGCTGTTTTTT
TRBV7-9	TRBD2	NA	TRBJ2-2	CASSLGLAAGELFF	TGTGCCAGCAGCTTAGGCCTAGCGGCCGGGGAGCTGTTTTTT
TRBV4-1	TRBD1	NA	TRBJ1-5	CASSQDPGQGVSQPQHF	TGCGCCAGCAGCCAGGACCCTGGACAGGGAGTGAGTCAGCCCCAGCATTTT
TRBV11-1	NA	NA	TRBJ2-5	CASSLALQGGETQYF	TGTGCCAGCAGCTTAGCCCTACAGGGAGGAGAGACCCAGTACTTC